These 10 T cell receptor beta chains share one sample of origin, sequenced in a study of blood T cell repertoires in COVID-19. Sequenced by immunoSEQ multiplex PCR; TCRdb stores in-frame clones only, minus some. Of more than 250,000 clones in the sample, roughly 90% were seen once. Sequenced: peripheral blood. The origin of the receptors is a man between 18 and 35 years old who had recovered from COVID-19.

This chain uses TRBV6-5 with TRBJ2-3; 9 positions agree with TRBD2. J gave up 4 bases and V 9 bases, and 2 bases lay outside the gene matches. The CDR3 has 12 amino acids. Germline V gene data show CDR1 as MNHEY and CDR2 as SVGAGI. The chain's CDR3 is CASSGSADTQYF. The CDR3 DNA reads as TGTGCCAGTAGCGGGAGCGCAGATACGCAGTATTTT.

This clone has only a few counts. This chain links TRBV10-3 with TRBJ2-2, with D unclear. Germline CDR1 ENHRY, CDR2 SYGVKD. The V gene lost 10 bases and the J gene lost 4 bases, with 7 bases spanning the gap. The CDR3 loop spans 11 amino acids. CDR3 DNA sequence: TGTGCCACCCTAAGCACCGGGGAGCTGTTTTTT. Translating it yields CATLSTGELFF.

This chain connects TRBV7-2 to TRBJ1-1; 9 positions agree with TRBD1. The CDR3 has 16 residues. Per the germline V gene, CDR1 is SGHTA and CDR2 is FQGNSA. Trimming took 1 base from V and 7 from J; bases not matched to a gene: 10. The CDR3 coding sequence is TGTGCCAGCAGCTTAGGGGGACAGGGATCTTGGCTTGAAGCTTTCTTT. Translated: CASSLGGQGSWLEAFF. The full variable domain, with the rest looked up from reference TRBV7-2 and TRBJ1-1, is GAGVSQSPSNKVTEKGKDVELRCDPISGHTALYWYRQSLGQGLEFLIYFQGNSAPDKSGLPSDRFSAERTGGSVSTLTIQRTQQEDSAVYLCASSLGGQGSWLEAFFGQGTRLTVV.

The chain has TRBV29-1 and TRBJ2-7; 10 bases fit TRBD2. This CDR3 is 13 amino acids long. Germline V gene lookup returns CDR1 SQVTM and CDR2 ANQGSEA. Trimming at V came to 4 bases and at J to 5 bases, leaving 5 bases not matched to a gene. The CDR3: CSVVSGRANEQYF. In nucleotides, the CDR3 is TGCAGCGTTGTAAGCGGGAGGGCCAACGAGCAGTACTTC.

The CDR3, as DNA: TGTGCCAGCAGGAGGCCCATGAACACTGAAGCTTTCTTT. Residues: CASRRPMNTEAFF. This chain uses TRBV7-9 with TRBJ1-1; D remains unclear. Germline V CDR1 and CDR2: SEHNR, FQNEAQ (reference sequence). The CDR3 extends over 13 amino acids. Trimming took off 6 bases at V and 0 bases at J, with 8 bases between the two ends.

J is TRBJ1-5 and V is TRBV5-6; D gene ambiguous. Germline assignment: CDR1 SGHDT and CDR2 YYEEEE. This CDR3 has 13 amino acids. The V gene lost 0 bases and the J gene lost 7 bases, with 8 bases spanning the gap. CDR3: CASSLAGSQPQHF. The CDR3 nucleotides read TGTGCCAGCAGCTTGGCCGGGAGCCAGCCCCAGCATTTT.

The J gene is TRBJ1-2, the V gene TRBV19; perhaps TRBD1 as D (5 bases). CDR3 length: 15 amino acids. The V and J ends lost 5 bases and 2 bases respectively, with 15 bases between them. The germline gives CDR1 LNHDA, CDR2 SQIVND (reference sequence). For the CDR3, the DNA is TGTGCCAGTAGTGATGAAACAGGCGGAAACTATGGCTACACCTTC. Its translation is CASSDETGGNYGYTF.

The chain joins TRBV14 to TRBJ1-1, with a tentative D call TRBD1 (5 bases). Germline V gene sequence: CDR1 SGHDN, CDR2 FVKESK. This CDR3 is 13 amino acids long. V was shortened by 4 bases and J by 1 base, with 7 bases between the two germline ends. CDR3 loop: CASSPGQNTEAFF. CDR3 sequence (DNA): TGTGCCAGCAGCCCAGGACAGAACACTGAAGCTTTCTTT.

The chain links TRBV11-2 to TRBJ2-1; D perhaps matches TRBD2 (5 bases). Trimming took 1 base from V and 8 from J, leaving 12 bases between them. Per germline, CDR1 SGHAT and CDR2 FQNNGV. CDR3 length: 14 residues. The CDR3 bases are TGTGCCAGCAGCTTAGGGGAGTTCGCCGATGAGCAGTTCTTC. The encoded protein is CASSLGEFADEQFF.

The chain couples TRBV9 to TRBJ2-1; 8 nucleotides agree with TRBD1. Trimming at V came to 3 bases and at J to 5 bases, leaving 1 base not matched to a gene. The germline CDR1 and CDR2 sequences are SGDLS and YYNGEE. This CDR3 has 13 residues. The CDR3 region is CASSAGQDNEQFF. The CDR3 DNA sequence: TGTGCCAGCAGCGCGGGACAGGACAATGAGCAGTTCTTC.